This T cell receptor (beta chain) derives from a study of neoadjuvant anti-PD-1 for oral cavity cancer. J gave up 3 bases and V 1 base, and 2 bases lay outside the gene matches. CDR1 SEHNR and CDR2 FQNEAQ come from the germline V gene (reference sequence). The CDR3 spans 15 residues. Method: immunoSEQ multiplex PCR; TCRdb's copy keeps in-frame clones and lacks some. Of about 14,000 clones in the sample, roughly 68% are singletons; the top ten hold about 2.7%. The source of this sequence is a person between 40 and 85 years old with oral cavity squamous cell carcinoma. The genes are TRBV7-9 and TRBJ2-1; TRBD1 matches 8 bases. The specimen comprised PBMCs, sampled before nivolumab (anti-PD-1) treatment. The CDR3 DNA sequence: TGTGCCAGCAGCTTAGGACAGGGGCGCTACAATGAGCAGTTCTTC. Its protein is CASSLGQGRYNEQFF.